This entry lists 2 T cell receptor beta chains sequenced from one sample in a study of blood T cell repertoires in COVID-19. Method: immunoSEQ multiplex PCR; TCRdb's copy keeps in-frame clones and lacks some. Among some 150,000 clones listed, over 70% were seen once. Sequencing was done on a sample of PBMCs or T cells enriched from blood (not recorded which). The receptors come from a woman between 50 and 59 years old in a cohort exposed to, infected with or recovered from COVID-19 (not recorded which).

The V call is TRBV19, the J call TRBJ1-6; D possibly corresponds to TRBD1 (5 bases). With 4 bases removed from V and 6 bases from J, the gap between germline ends came to 7 bases. Germline-derived CDR1 and CDR2 are LNHDA and SQIVND (reference sequence). The CDR3 loop spans 13 amino acids. The CDR3 spells CASSTGINSPLHF. CDR3 coding DNA: TGTGCCAGTAGTACAGGGATTAATTCACCCCTCCACTTT.

The rearrangement links TRBV12-5 to TRBJ2-2; the D is unclear. This CDR3 has 15 residues. V dropped 5 bases and J dropped 3 bases, with 13 bases sitting between them. The germline gives CDR1 LGHNT, CDR2 FRNRAP. The CDR3 sequence is CASGPSPTDTGELFF. CDR3 in DNA: TGTGCTAGTGGTCCGTCCCCTACGGACACCGGGGAGCTGTTTTTT.